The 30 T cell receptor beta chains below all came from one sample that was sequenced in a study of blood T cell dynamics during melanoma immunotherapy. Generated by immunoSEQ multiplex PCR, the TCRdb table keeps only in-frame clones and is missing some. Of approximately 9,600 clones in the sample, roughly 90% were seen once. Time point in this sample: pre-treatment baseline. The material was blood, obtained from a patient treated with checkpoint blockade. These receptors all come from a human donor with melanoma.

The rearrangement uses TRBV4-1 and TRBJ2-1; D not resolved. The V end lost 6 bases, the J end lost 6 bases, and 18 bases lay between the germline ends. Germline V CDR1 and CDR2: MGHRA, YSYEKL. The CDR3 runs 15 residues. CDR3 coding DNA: TGCGCCAGCAGACCGACGGACCGAGAAGCCAATGAGCAGTTCTTC. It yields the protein CASRPTDREANEQFF.

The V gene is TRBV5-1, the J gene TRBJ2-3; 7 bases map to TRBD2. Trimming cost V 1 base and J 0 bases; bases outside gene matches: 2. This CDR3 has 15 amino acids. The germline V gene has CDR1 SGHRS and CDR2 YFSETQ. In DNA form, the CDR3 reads TGCGCCAGCAGCTTGAGCGGGACGAGCACAGATACGCAGTATTTT. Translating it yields CASSLSGTSTDTQYF.

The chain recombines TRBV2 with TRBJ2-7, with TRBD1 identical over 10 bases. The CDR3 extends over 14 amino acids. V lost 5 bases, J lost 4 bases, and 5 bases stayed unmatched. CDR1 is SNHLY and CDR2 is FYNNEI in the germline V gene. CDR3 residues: CASSLGQGIYEQYV. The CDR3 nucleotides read TGTGCCAGCAGTCTGGGACAGGGGATTTACGAGCAGTACGTC.

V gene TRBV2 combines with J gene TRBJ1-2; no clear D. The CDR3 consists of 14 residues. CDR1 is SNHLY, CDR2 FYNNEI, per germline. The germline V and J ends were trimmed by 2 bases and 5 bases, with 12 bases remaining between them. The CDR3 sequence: CASSESGKEYGYTF. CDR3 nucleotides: TGTGCCAGCAGTGAATCCGGGAAGGAGTATGGCTACACCTTC.

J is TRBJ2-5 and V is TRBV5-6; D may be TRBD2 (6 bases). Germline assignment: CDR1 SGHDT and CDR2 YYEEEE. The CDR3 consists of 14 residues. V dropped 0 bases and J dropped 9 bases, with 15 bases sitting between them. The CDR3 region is CASSLEASRRAQYF. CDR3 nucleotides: TGTGCCAGCAGCTTGGAGGCTTCCAGGAGGGCCCAGTACTTC.

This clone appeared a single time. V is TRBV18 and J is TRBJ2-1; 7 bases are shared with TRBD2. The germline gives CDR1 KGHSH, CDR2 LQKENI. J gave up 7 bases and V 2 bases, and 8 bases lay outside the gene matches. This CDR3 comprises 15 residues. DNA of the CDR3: TGTGCCAGCTCACCAGGGCGGGAGAATCAGAATGAGCAGTTCTTC. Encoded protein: CASSPGRENQNEQFF.

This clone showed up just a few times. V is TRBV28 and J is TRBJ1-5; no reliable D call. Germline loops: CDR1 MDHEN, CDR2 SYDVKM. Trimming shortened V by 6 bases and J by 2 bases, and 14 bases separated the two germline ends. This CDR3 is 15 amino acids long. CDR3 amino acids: CASREGGLGNQPQHF. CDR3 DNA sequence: TGTGCCAGCAGAGAGGGAGGGTTGGGCAATCAGCCCCAGCATTTT.

CDR3 sequence: CASLASSGANVLTF. For the CDR3, the DNA is TGTGCCAGCCTAGCGAGCTCTGGGGCCAACGTCCTGACTTTC. The rearrangement joins TRBV19 to TRBJ2-6, with D perhaps matching TRBD2 (6 bases). The V end was cut by 9 bases, the J end by 0 bases, with 9 bases between. CDR3 length: 14 residues. Germline V gives CDR1 LNHDA, CDR2 SQIVND (reference sequence).

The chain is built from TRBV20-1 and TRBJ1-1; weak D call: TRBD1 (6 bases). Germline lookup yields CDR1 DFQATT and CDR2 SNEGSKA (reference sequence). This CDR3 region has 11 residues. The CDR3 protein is CGGLLNTEAFF. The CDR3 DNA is TGCGGGGGCCTTCTTAACACTGAAGCTTTCTTT.

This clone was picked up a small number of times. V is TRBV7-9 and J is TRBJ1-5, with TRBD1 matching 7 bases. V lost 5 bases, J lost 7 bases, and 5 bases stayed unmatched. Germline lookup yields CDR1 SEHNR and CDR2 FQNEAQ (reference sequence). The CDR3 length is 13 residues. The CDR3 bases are TGTGCCAGCAGCCAGAGACAGGGCCAGCCCCAGCATTTT. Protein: CASSQRQGQPQHF. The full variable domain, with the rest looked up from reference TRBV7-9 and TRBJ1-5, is DTGVSQNPRHKITKRGQNVTFRCDPISEHNRLYWYRQTLGQGPEFLTYFQNEAQLEKSRLLSDRFSAERPKGSFSTLEIQRTEQGDSAMYLCASSQRQGQPQHFGDGTRLSIL.

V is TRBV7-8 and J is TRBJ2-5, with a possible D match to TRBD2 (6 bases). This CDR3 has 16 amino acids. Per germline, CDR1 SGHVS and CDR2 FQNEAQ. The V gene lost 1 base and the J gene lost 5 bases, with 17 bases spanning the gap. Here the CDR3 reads CASSLGRPEGLETQYF. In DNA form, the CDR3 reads TGTGCCAGCAGCTTAGGGCGGCCGGAGGGGCTGGAGACCCAGTACTTC.

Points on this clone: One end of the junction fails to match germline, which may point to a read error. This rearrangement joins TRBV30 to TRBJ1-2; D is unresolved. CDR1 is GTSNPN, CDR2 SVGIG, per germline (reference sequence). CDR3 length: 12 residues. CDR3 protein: CARRTGNYGYTF. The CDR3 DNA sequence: TGTGCCCGGAGGACGGGGAACTATGGCTACACCTTC.

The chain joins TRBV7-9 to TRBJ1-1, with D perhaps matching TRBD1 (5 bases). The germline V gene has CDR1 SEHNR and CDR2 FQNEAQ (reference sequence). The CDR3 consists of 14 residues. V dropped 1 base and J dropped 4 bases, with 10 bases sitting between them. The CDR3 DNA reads TGTGCCAGCAGCTTAGGGGGGGATGCCACTGAAGCTTTCTTT. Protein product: CASSLGGDATEAFF.

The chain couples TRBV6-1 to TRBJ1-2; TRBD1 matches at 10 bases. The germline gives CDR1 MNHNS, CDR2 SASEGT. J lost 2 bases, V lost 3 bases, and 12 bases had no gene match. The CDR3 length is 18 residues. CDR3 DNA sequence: TGTGCCAGCAGTGACCTTAGGACAGGGGGACTCTTCAACTATGGCTACACCTTC. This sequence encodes CASSDLRTGGLFNYGYTF.

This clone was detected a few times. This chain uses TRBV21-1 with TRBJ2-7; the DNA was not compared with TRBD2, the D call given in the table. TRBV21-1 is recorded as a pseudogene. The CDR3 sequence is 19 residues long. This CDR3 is CASSKTRWGLAGSSYEQYV. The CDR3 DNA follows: TGTGCCAGCAGCAAAACGAGATGGGGACTAGCGGGGAGCTCCTACGAGCAGTACGTC.

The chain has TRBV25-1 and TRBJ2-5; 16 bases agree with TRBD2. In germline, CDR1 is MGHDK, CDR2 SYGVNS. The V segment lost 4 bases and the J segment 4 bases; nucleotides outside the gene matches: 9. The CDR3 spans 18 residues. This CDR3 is CASSGGTSGRVRAETQYF. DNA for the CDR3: TGTGCCAGCAGTGGTGGGACTAGCGGGAGGGTAAGGGCAGAGACCCAGTACTTC.

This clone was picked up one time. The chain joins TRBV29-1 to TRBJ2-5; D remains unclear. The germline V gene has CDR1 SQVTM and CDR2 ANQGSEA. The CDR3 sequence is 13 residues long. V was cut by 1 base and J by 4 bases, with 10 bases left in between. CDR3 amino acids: CSVEVGAAETQYF. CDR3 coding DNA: TGCAGCGTTGAAGTTGGCGCCGCAGAGACCCAGTACTTC.

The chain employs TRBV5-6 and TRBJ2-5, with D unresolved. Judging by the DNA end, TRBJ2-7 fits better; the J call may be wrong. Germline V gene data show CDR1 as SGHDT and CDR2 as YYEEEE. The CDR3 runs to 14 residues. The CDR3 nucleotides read TGTGCCAGCAGCTTGGGTGACCGATCCTACGAGCAGTACTTC. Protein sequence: CASSLGDRSYEQYF.

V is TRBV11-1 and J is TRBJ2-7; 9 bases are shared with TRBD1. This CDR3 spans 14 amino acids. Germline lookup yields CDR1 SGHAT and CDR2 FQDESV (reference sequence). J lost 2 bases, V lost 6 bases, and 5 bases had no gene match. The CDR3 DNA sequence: TGTGCCAGCAGTCAGGACAGGGGCGCCTACGAGCAGTACGTC. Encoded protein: CASSQDRGAYEQYV.

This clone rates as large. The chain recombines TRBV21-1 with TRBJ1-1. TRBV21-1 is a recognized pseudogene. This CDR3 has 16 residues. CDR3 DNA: TGTGCCAGCAGCAAACAAAGGGAGGGGCCCAACACTGAAGCTTTCTTT. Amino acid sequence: CASSKQREGPNTEAFF.

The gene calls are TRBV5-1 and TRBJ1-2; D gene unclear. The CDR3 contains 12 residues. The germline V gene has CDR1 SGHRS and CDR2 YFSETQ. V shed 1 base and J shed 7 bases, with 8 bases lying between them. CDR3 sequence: CASSLFGGGYTF. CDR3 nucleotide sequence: TGCGCCAGCAGCTTGTTTGGAGGTGGCTACACCTTC.

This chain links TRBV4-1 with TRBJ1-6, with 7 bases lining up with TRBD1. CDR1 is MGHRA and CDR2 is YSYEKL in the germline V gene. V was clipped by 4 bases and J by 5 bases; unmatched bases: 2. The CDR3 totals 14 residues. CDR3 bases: TGCGCCAGCAGCCCGGGACAGAATAATTCACCCCTCCACTTT. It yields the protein CASSPGQNNSPLHF.

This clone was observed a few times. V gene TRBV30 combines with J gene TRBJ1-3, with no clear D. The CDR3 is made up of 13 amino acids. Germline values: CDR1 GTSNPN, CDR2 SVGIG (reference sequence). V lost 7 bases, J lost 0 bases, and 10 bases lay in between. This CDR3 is CAFRQASGNTIYF. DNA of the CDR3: TGTGCCTTCAGACAAGCCTCTGGAAACACCATATATTTT.

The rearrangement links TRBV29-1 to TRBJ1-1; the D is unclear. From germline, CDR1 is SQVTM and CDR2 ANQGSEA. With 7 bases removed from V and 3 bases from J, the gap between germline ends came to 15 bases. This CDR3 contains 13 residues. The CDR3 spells CSAYTPIDTEAFF. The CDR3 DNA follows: TGCAGCGCTTACACGCCGATAGACACTGAAGCTTTCTTT. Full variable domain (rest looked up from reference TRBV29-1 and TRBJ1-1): SAVISQKPSRDICQRGTSLTIQCQVDSQVTMMFWYRQQPGQSLTLIATANQGSEATYESGFVIDKFPISRPNLTFSTLTVSNMSPEDSSIYLCSAYTPIDTEAFFGQGTRLTVV.

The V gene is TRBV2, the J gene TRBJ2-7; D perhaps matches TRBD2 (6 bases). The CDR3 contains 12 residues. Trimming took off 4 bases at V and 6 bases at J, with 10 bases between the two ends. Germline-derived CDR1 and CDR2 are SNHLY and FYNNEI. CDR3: CASSVGGAEQYV. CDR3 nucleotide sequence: TGTGCCAGCAGTGTGGGGGGAGCCGAGCAGTACGTC.

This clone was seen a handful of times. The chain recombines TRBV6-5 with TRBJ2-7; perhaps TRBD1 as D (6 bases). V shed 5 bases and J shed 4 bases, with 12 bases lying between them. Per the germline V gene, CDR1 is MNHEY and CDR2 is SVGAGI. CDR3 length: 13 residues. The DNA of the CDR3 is TGTGCCAGCAGTACCCGAGGGGGTTACGAGCAGTACTTC. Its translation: CASSTRGGYEQYF.

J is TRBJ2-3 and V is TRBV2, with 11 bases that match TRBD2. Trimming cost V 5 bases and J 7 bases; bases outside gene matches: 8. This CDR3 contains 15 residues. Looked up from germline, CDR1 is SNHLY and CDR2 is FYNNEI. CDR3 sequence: CASSLTSGAGNTQYF. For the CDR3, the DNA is TGTGCCAGCAGTTTGACTAGCGGGGCGGGAAATACGCAGTATTTT.

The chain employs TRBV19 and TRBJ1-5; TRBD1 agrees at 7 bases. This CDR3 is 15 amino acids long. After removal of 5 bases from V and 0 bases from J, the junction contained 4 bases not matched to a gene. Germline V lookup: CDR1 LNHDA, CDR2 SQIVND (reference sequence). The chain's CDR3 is CASSQDRASNQPQHF. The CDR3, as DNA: TGTGCCAGTAGTCAAGACAGGGCTAGCAATCAGCCCCAGCATTTT.

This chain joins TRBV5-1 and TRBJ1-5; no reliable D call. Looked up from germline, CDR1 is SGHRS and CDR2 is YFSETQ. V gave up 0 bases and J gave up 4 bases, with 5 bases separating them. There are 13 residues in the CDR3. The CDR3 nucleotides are TGCGCCAGCAGCTTGGGCCAGAATCAGCCCCAGCATTTT. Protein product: CASSLGQNQPQHF.

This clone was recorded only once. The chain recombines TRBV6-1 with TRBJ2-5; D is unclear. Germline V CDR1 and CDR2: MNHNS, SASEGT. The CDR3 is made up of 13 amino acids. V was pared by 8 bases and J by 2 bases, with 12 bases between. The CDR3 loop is CASAPGWQETQYF. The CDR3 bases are TGTGCCAGCGCCCCAGGTTGGCAAGAGACCCAGTACTTC.